By sample fraction, the clone carrying this TCR beta chain is large. The antigen is undetermined. Each HIV participant was treated in the United States. This specimen belongs to a study of long-term antiretroviral therapy in people with HIV. Findings and limits, study-wide: Post-ART samples showed increased diversity that remained below transplant donor control levels. Across all time points, the repertoire was dominated by clones that expanded before ART.

CDR1 is MNHNS and CDR2 is SASEGT in the germline V gene. The CDR3 contains 13 residues. With 7 bases removed from V and 5 bases from J, the gap between germline ends came to 14 bases. Runs used v3.0 of the immunoSEQ assay and were done at survey level. Clones were sequenced by immunoSEQ multiplex PCR, and TCRdb holds only the in-frame ones, with some missing. The sample has about 16,000 clones; approximately 71% are singletons. The rearrangement joins TRBV6-1 to TRBJ2-5; unclear D gene. Here the sequenced sample was unsorted PBMCs, taken 1.5 years before starting antiretroviral therapy. The source of this sequence is a woman aged 50 to 60 with HIV. The CDR3 protein is CASNVGYQETQYF. DNA for the CDR3: TGTGCCAGCAATGTCGGTTATCAGGAGACCCAGTACTTC.